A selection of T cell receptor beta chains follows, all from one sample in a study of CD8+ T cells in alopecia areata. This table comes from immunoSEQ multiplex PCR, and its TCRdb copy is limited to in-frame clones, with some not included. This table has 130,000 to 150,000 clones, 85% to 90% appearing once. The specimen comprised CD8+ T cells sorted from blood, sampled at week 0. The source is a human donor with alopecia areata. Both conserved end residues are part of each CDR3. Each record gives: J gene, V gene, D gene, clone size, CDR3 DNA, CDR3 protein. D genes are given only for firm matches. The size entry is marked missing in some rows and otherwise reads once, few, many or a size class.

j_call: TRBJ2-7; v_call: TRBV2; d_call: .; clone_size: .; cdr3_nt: TGTGCCAGTGGGGAAGATACCCGGGGGTTGTCCTACGAGCAGTACTTC; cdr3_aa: CASGEDTRGLSYEQYF
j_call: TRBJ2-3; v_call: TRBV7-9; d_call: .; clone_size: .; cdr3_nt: TGTGCCAGCAGCTCGGGTTTTTCGGTAGACACGCAGTATTTT; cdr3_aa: CASSSGFSVDTQYF
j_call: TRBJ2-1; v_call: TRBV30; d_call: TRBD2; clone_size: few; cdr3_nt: TGTGCCTGGAGTTACAGGACTAGCGGGAGAAATGAGCAGTTCTTC; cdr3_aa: CAWSYRTSGRNEQFF
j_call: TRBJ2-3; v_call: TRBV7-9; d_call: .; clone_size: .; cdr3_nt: TGTGCCAGCAGGGGGAGCGTAAGCACAGATACGCAGTATTTT; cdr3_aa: CASRGSVSTDTQYF
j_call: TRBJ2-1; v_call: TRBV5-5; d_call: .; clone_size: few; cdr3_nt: TGTGCCAGCAGCTTCCGTTCAAATACCGACAATGAGCAGTTCTTC; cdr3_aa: CASSFRSNTDNEQFF
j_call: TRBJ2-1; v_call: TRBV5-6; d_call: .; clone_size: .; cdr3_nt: TGTGCCAGCAGCTACTCCAGTGAGCAGTTCTTC; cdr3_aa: CASSYSSEQFF
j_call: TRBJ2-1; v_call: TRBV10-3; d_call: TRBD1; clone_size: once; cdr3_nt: TGTGCCATCAGCGAGGACAGGGAACGTTCCTACAATGAGCAGTTCTTC; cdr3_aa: CAISEDRERSYNEQFF
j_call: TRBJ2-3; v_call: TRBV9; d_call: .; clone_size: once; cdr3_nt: TGTGCCAGCAGCGTAGTAGGGCAGAGCACAGATACGCAGTATTTT; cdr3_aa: CASSVVGQSTDTQYF
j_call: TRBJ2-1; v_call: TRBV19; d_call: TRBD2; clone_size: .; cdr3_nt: TGTGCCAGTAGTCCGCTGGGGACTAGCGGGTGGAGCTCCTACAATGAGCAGTTCTTC; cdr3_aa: CASSPLGTSGWSSYNEQFF
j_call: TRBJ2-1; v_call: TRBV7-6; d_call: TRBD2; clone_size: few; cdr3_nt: TGTGCCAGCAGCAACGGACTAGCGGGAGGCAATGAGCAGTTCTTC; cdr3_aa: CASSNGLAGGNEQFF
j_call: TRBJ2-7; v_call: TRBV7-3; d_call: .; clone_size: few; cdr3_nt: TGTGCCAGCGGTTACGATGGCTACGAGCAGTACTTC; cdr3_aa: CASGYDGYEQYF
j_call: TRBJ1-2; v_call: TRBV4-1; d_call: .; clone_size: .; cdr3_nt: TGCGCCAGCAGCCAAGACAGCCTTAACTATGGCTACACCTTC; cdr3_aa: CASSQDSLNYGYTF
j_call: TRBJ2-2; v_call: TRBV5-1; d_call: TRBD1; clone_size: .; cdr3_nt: TGCGCCAGCAGCGGGACAGGGGACACCGGGGAGCTGTTTTTT; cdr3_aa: CASSGTGDTGELFF
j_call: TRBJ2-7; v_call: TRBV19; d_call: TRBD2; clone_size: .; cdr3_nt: TGTGCCAGTAGTATAACCAGCGGGACCTACGAGCAGTACTTC; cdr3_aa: CASSITSGTYEQYF
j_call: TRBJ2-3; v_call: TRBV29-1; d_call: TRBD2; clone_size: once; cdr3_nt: TGCAGCGGGGGGCCGACTAGCGGCTACACAGATACGCAGTATTTT; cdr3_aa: CSGGPTSGYTDTQYF
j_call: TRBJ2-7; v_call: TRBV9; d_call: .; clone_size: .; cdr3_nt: TGTGCCAGCAGCGCTGGGGGCTACGAGCAGTACTTC; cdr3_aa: CASSAGGYEQYF
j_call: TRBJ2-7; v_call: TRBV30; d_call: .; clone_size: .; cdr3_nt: TGTGCCTGGAGTGTAGAGGCGTCGGGCTCCTACGAGCAGTACTTC; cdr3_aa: CAWSVEASGSYEQYF
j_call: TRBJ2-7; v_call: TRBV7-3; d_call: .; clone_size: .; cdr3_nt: TGTGCCAGCAGCTTAACCGGCGGGGAGGACGAGCAGTACTTC; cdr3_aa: CASSLTGGEDEQYF
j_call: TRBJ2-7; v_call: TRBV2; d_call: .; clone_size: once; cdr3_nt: TGTGCCAGCAGTGAATCTCGGACAGAAGAGCAGTACTTC; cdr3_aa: CASSESRTEEQYF
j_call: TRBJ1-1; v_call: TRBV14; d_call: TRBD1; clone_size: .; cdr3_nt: TGTGCCAGCAGCCAAAAGCCAGGGGGGGACACTGAAGCTTTCTTT; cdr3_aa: CASSQKPGGDTEAFF
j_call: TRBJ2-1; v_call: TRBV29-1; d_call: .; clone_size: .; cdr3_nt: TGCAGCGCCCTCGACAGCTACAATGAGCAGTTCTTC; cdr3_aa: CSALDSYNEQFF
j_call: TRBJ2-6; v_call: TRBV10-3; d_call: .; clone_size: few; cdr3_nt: TGTGCCATCAGTGAGTCGGGTGGCTCTGGGGCCAACGTCCTGACTTTC; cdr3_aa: CAISESGGSGANVLTF
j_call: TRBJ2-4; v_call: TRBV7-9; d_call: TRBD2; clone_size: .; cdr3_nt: TGTGCCAGCAGCCCCCTGACCGGGACTAGCGGAACTAAGGGATACATTCAGTACTTC; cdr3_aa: CASSPLTGTSGTKGYIQYF
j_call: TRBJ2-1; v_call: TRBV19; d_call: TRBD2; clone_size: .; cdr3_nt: TGTGCCAGTAGTATAGATAGATGGACAACACTAGCGGGAGCCTACAATGAGCAGTTCTTC; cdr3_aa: CASSIDRWTTLAGAYNEQFF
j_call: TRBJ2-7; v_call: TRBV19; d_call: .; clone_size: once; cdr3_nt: TGTGCCAGTAGTAACCCCCCCCTCGAGCAGTACTTC; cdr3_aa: CASSNPPLEQYF
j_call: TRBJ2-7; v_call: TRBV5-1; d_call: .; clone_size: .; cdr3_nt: TGCGCCAGCAGCTTAACGAGTGGGGTCCGGGGGTCCCACGAGCAGTACTTC; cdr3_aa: CASSLTSGVRGSHEQYF
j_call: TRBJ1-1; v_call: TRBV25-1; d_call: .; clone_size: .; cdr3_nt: TGTGCCAGCAGTGATGAGACTGGGGGGGAGAACACTGAAGCTTTCTTT; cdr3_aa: CASSDETGGENTEAFF
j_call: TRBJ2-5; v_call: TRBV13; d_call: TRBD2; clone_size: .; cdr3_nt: TGTGCCAGCAGCCGCCAAACTAGCGACCAAGAGACCCAGTACTTC; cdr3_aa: CASSRQTSDQETQYF
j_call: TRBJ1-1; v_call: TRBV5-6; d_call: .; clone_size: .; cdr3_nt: TGTGCCAGCAGCTTGAGTCTGAACACTGAAGCTTTCTTT; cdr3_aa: CASSLSLNTEAFF
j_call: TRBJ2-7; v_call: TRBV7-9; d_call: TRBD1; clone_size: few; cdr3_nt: TGTGCCAGCAGCTTCGGGACAGGGGGCGAGCAGTACTTC; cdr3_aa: CASSFGTGGEQYF
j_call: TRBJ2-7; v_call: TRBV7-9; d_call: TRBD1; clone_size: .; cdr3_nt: TGTGCCGGAGACAGGGGGCCCTACGAGCAGTACTTC; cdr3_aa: CAGDRGPYEQYF